The 17 T cell receptor beta chains reported below all come from one sample, sequenced in a study of T cell responses to AZD1222 COVID-19 vaccine. The data were produced by immunoSEQ multiplex PCR, yet TCRdb's version contains in-frame clones alone and is incomplete. The data contain approximately 150,000 clones, 85% to 90% of them singletons. The sequences come from peripheral blood, collected 28 days after the second dose of the MenACWY control vaccine. These receptors were obtained from an adult who received the MenACWY meningococcal vaccine as a control.

The V call is TRBV19, the J call TRBJ1-2; a possible D gene is TRBD1 (6 bases). Germline CDR1 LNHDA, CDR2 SQIVND (reference sequence). V was trimmed by 5 bases and J by 2 bases, leaving 9 bases between them. The CDR3 is 13 amino acids. The CDR3 sequence: CASSVTGNYGYTF. The CDR3 DNA is TGTGCCAGTAGTGTCACAGGGAACTATGGCTACACCTTC.

The chain carries TRBV6-4 and TRBJ1-5, with 8 bases lining up with TRBD1. This CDR3 contains 15 residues. The germline CDR1 and CDR2 sequences are MRHNA and SNTAGT. J was trimmed by 0 bases and V by 3 bases; bases with no gene match: 1. The DNA for the CDR3 is TGTGCCAGCAGTGAGACAGGGGATAGCAATCAGCCCCAGCATTTT. Its translation: CASSETGDSNQPQHF.

The gene calls are TRBV10-1 and TRBJ2-2; 7 nucleotides line up with TRBD1. After removal of 7 bases from V and 5 bases from J, the junction contained 4 bases not matched to a gene. This CDR3 contains 13 residues. Germline V gives CDR1 WNHNN, CDR2 SYGVQD (reference sequence). CDR3 region: CASTPGGTGELFF. The DNA for the CDR3 is TGCGCCAGCACTCCAGGGGGTACCGGGGAGCTGTTTTTT.

The chain employs TRBV19 and TRBJ2-2; 7 bases agree with TRBD2. Germline V gene data show CDR1 as LNHDA and CDR2 as SQIVND (reference sequence). Trimming took 1 base from V and 8 from J; bases not matched to a gene: 4. The CDR3 runs to 14 residues. DNA of the CDR3: TGTGCCAGTAGTATAGGGGCGGGAGCAGGGGAGCTGTTTTTT. The encoded protein is CASSIGAGAGELFF. The complete variable domain, with remaining parts taken from reference TRBV19 and TRBJ2-2, reads DGGITQSPKYLFRKEGQNVTLSCEQNLNHDAMYWYRQDPGQGLRLIYYSQIVNDFQKGDIAEGYSVSREKKESFPLTVTSAQKNPTAFYLCASSIGAGAGELFFGEGSRLTVL.

The chain joins TRBV5-4 to TRBJ2-5; D remains ambiguous. Germline CDR1 SGHNT, CDR2 YYREEE (reference sequence). The CDR3 covers 11 residues. V dropped 2 bases and J dropped 3 bases, with 2 bases sitting between them. CDR3 protein: CASSLEETQYF. The CDR3 coding sequence is TGTGCCAGCAGCTTAGAAGAGACCCAGTACTTC.

For the CDR3, the DNA is TGTGCCAGCAGCTTAGGACCAGGGGAATACGAGCAGTACTTC. This translates into CASSLGPGEYEQYF. V gene TRBV7-2 combines with J gene TRBJ2-7; TRBD1 might be the D (6 bases). V lost 1 base, J lost 4 bases, and 11 bases lay in between. The CDR3 has 14 residues. The germline CDR1 and CDR2 sequences are SGHTA and FQGNSA.

The genes are TRBV3-1 (or the pseudogene TRBV3-2) and TRBJ2-3, with D possibly TRBD1 on 6 matching bases. CDR3 length equals 14 residues. V lost 4 bases and J lost 1, with 9 bases in between. Germline V gene sequence: CDR1 LGHDT, CDR2 YNNKEL (reference sequence). CDR3 sequence reads: CASSPGEGTDTQYF. The CDR3 DNA follows: TGTGCCAGCAGCCCAGGGGAAGGCACAGATACGCAGTATTTT.

The gene calls are TRBV5-4 and TRBJ1-4; 7 bases are a match to TRBD1. Unmatched junction bases numbered 4, after V lost 4 bases and J lost 4 bases. This CDR3 contains 14 residues. Germline values: CDR1 SGHNT, CDR2 YYREEE (reference sequence). CDR3 bases: TGTGCCAGCAGCCCGGACAGGTTTAATGAAAAACTGTTTTTT. Protein sequence: CASSPDRFNEKLFF.

The chain carries TRBV28 and TRBJ1-2; TRBD1 agrees at 8 bases. Trimming cost V 0 bases and J 6 bases; bases outside gene matches: 3. This CDR3 contains 14 residues. Germline CDR1 and CDR2: MDHEN and SYDVKM. The CDR3 is CASSLWGQVHGYTF. In DNA, the CDR3 is TGTGCCAGCAGTTTATGGGGACAGGTTCATGGCTACACCTTC.

The chain links TRBV3-1 (or the pseudogene TRBV3-2) to TRBJ1-1; D might be TRBD1 (5 bases). Germline CDR1 is LGHDT and CDR2 is YNNKEL (reference sequence). Trimming pared 0 bases from V and 5 bases from J, leaving 10 bases between. The CDR3 length is 14 residues. DNA for the CDR3: TGTGCCAGCAGCCAAGATTCCGGGGGAACTGAAGCTTTCTTT. It specifies CASSQDSGGTEAFF.

The genes are TRBV5-8 and TRBJ2-1, with TRBD2 matching over 15 bases. The CDR3 has 20 residues. After removal of 4 bases from V and 9 bases from J, the junction contained 20 bases not matched to a gene. Looked up from germline, CDR1 is SGHTS and CDR2 is YDEGEE. The CDR3 here is CASSREFEGWTSGRAAEQFF. In DNA form, the CDR3 reads TGTGCCAGCAGCCGAGAATTTGAGGGTTGGACTAGCGGGAGGGCCGCTGAGCAGTTCTTC.

This clone appeared once. J is TRBJ2-3 and V is TRBV28; 14 bases are a match to TRBD2. CDR3 length equals 22 residues. J lost 2 bases, V lost 3 bases, and 19 bases had no gene match. Germline CDR1 and CDR2: MDHEN and SYDVKM. In DNA form, the CDR3 reads TGTGCCAGCAGTTTGACGGTTGCCGGGACTAGCGGGAGTGTGGGCAACACAGATACGCAGTATTTT. This codes for CASSLTVAGTSGSVGNTDTQYF.

The chain is built from TRBV9 and TRBJ2-2, with 10 positions matching TRBD2. CDR3 length: 15 amino acids. Germline CDR1 and CDR2: SGDLS and YYNGEE. The ends lost 1 base at V and 8 bases at J; junction bases unmatched: 5. CDR3 protein: CASSVLAGASGELFF. The CDR3 nucleotides are TGTGCCAGCAGCGTACTAGCGGGAGCGTCGGGGGAGCTGTTTTTT.

The chain has TRBV6-1 and TRBJ2-5; 12 bases map to TRBD2. The CDR3 extends over 16 amino acids. Trimming cost V 4 bases and J 3 bases; bases outside gene matches: 6. The germline V gene has CDR1 MNHNS and CDR2 SASEGT. The CDR3 reads CASSGRLAGVEETQYF. CDR3 DNA: TGTGCCAGCAGTGGACGACTAGCGGGAGTGGAAGAGACCCAGTACTTC.

The chain carries TRBV5-1 and TRBJ1-5; unclear D gene. V gave up 0 bases and J gave up 6 bases, with 10 bases separating them. The CDR3 runs 14 residues. Germline CDR1 reads SGHRS; CDR2 reads YFSETQ. The CDR3 region has the DNA TGCGCCAGCAGCTTGGATGGTGGGAGTCAGCCCCAGCATTTT. This sequence encodes CASSLDGGSQPQHF.

In regard to this clone: Different DNA sequences within this sample yield the same CDR3. The rearrangement links TRBV4-3 to TRBJ1-4, with no clear D. The germline gives CDR1 LGHNA, CDR2 YSLEER. V lost 0 bases to trimming and J lost 2 bases, with 13 bases between them. The CDR3 has 17 residues. The CDR3 protein is CASSQDLARATNEKLFF. CDR3 DNA: TGCGCCAGCAGCCAAGACCTCGCACGAGCCACTAATGAAAAACTGTTTTTT.

The genes are TRBV7-2 and TRBJ2-1; 8 nucleotides line up with TRBD2. V was pared by 5 bases and J by 3 bases, with 12 bases of the junction left unmatched. CDR1 and CDR2 from the germline V gene are SGHTA and FQGNSA. The CDR3 runs 17 residues. The CDR3 DNA sequence: TGTGCCAGCAGCCTCAGCTTCGCGACTAGCGTCTACAATGAGCAGTTCTTC. Amino acids: CASSLSFATSVYNEQFF. The full variable domain, with the rest looked up from reference TRBV7-2 and TRBJ2-1, is GAGVSQSPSNKVTEKGKDVELRCDPISGHTALYWYRQSLGQGLEFLIYFQGNSAPDKSGLPSDRFSAERTGGSVSTLTIQRTQQEDSAVYLCASSLSFATSVYNEQFFGPGTRLTVL.